These T cell receptor beta chains were read from a single sample in a study of shared clonotypes between healthy human individuals. Here immunoSEQ multiplex PCR was the method, and the copy in TCRdb shows in-frame clones only, minus some. Here the sample spans 2 million or so clones, approximately 95% being singletons. Specimen: naive CD4+ T cells sorted from blood. The receptors were gathered from a man younger than 35 in good health. CDR3s include the opening cysteine and the closing phenylalanine or tryptophan. The D gene is left open where the match is weak. Not every row has a clone size; where given, it reads once, few, many or a size class.

J | V | D | size | DNA | CDR3
TRBJ2-3 | TRBV5-6 | . | once | TGTGCCAGCAGCTTGTCAACAGATACGCAGTATTTT | CASSLSTDTQYF
TRBJ1-1 | TRBV29-1 | . | . | TGCAGCGTAGCAGGGGTGTATGGCCAGGTTGAAGCTTTCTTT | CSVAGVYGQVEAFF
TRBJ2-5 | TRBV28 | TRBD2 | . | TGTGCCAGCAGTTTCGGACTAGCGGGGGGGCTGGAGACCCAGTACTTC | CASSFGLAGGLETQYF
TRBJ2-5 | TRBV27 | . | . | TGTGCCAGCAGTTTGTCCCGGGGACGGTCCCAGTACTTC | CASSLSRGRSQYF
TRBJ2-7 | TRBV19 | TRBD1 | . | TGTGCCACCCGAGAGGTCGGCCAGGGACAGTACGAGCAGTACTTC | CATREVGQGQYEQYF
TRBJ1-2 | TRBV28 | TRBD1 | . | TGTGCCAGCAGTTCAGGACAGGGCTATGGCTACACCTTC | CASSSGQGYGYTF
TRBJ1-5 | TRBV15 | . | . | TGTGCCACCAGCAGAGATCGGGGGAATAGCAATCAGCCCCAGCATTTT | CATSRDRGNSNQPQHF
TRBJ1-4 | TRBV2 | TRBD1 | . | TGTGCCAGCAGTGAAGACAGGGGGCAAGAAAAACTGTTTTTT | CASSEDRGQEKLFF
TRBJ1-1 | TRBV6-5 | . | once | TGTGCCAGCAGCCCACCGGCAGGGACTGAAGCTTTCTTT | CASSPPAGTEAFF
TRBJ1-2 | TRBV7-2 | . | . | TGTGCCAGCAGCCCCGACTATGGCTACACCTTC | CASSPDYGYTF
TRBJ2-7 | TRBV2 | . | . | TGTGCCAGCAGTAGGCAGGAGGCTCACGAGCAGTACTTC | CASSRQEAHEQYF
TRBJ2-5 | TRBV10-3 | TRBD2 | . | TGTGCCATCAGTGAGGGGCTAGCGGGAGTGGAGACCCAGTACTTC | CAISEGLAGVETQYF
TRBJ2-7 | TRBV4-1 | TRBD2 | . | TGCGCCAGCAGCCAAGGGGGACTAGCGCCAGCCTACGAGCAGTACTTC | CASSQGGLAPAYEQYF
TRBJ1-2 | TRBV27 | . | . | TGTGCCAGCAGAGCTCAGGGTACCTATGGCTACACCTTC | CASRAQGTYGYTF
TRBJ2-1 | TRBV29-1 | . | . | TGCAGCGTTGAATTGGGGACTTACTACAATGAGCAGTTCTTC | CSVELGTYYNEQFF
TRBJ1-4 | TRBV5-1 | . | . | TGCGCCAGCAGCCGGGGCGGTAATGAAAAACTGTTTTTT | CASSRGGNEKLFF
TRBJ1-1 | TRBV28 | . | . | TGTGCCAGCAGTACGCCCTCACGGACAGACGCCACTGAAGCTTTCTTT | CASSTPSRTDATEAFF
TRBJ2-1 | TRBV6-5 | . | . | TGTGCCAGCAGCCCCGGCCGGAACAATGAGCAGTTCTTC | CASSPGRNNEQFF
TRBJ1-6 | TRBV27 | . | . | TGTGCCAGCAGATTGGGGGACGGCGATAATTCACCCCTCCACTTT | CASRLGDGDNSPLHF
TRBJ1-6 | TRBV27 | . | . | TGTGCCAGCAGTTCATCGGGACCTCCCAATTGGGCTCCCAATTCACCCCTCCACTTT | CASSSSGPPNWAPNSPLHF
TRBJ1-2 | TRBV10-2 | . | . | TGCGCCAGCGTTGGGACAAACGAGGGCTATGGCTACACCTTC | CASVGTNEGYGYTF
TRBJ1-2 | TRBV27 | . | few | TGTGCCAGCACCCTACAACCCTATGGCTACACCTTC | CASTLQPYGYTF